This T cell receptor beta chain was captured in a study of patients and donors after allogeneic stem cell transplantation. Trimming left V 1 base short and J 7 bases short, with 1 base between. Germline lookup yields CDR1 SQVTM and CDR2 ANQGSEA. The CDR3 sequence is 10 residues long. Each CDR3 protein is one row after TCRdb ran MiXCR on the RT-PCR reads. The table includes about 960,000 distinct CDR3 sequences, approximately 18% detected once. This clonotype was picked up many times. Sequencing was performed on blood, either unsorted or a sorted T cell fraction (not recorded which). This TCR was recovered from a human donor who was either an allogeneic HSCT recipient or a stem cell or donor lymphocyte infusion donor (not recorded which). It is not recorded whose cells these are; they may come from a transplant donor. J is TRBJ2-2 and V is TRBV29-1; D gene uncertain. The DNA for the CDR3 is TGCAGCGTTGAAGTCGGGGAGCTGTTTTTT. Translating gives CSVEVGELFF.